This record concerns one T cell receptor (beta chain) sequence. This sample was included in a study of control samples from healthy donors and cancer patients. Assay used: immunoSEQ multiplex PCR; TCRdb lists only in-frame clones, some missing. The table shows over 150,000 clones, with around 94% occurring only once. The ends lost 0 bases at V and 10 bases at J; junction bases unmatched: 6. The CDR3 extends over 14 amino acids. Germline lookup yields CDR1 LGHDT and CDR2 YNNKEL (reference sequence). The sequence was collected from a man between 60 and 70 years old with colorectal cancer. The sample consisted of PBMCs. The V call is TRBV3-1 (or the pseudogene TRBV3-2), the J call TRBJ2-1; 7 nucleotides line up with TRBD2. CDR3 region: CASSQDFRGEEQFF. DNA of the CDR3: TGTGCCAGCAGCCAAGATTTCCGGGGGGAAGAGCAGTTCTTC.